This TCR beta chain was sequenced in a study of early stage breast cancer tumors. Study-wide results and caveats: In 14 of 16 patients, blood comparison separated tumor from normal breast. Compared with adjacent normal breast tissue, tumors showed 2.5 to 3-fold greater T cell density and higher clonality. Most shared enriched TCRB sequences were commonly generated ones.

TCRdb's copy holds only in-frame clones and misses some; the assay was immunoSEQ multiplex PCR. The sample consists of some 21,000 clones, approximately 80% of them appearing once. On this clone: The antigen is not known.

The TCR originated in a person in their sixties with breast cancer. Sequenced input: blood.

The CDR3 DNA is TGTGCCAGCAGTTACTCGATCGGGAACGCGTACGAGCAGTACTTC. Residues: CASSYSIGNAYEQYF. The V gene is TRBV6-5, the J gene TRBJ2-7; a weak D match, TRBD2 (5 bases). Trimming pared 0 bases from V and 4 bases from J, leaving 13 bases between. The germline V gene has CDR1 MNHEY and CDR2 SVGAGI. The CDR3 sequence is 15 residues long.